One sample yielded the 26 T cell receptor beta chains listed below, sequenced in a study of cytomegalovirus exposure and HLA in healthy donors. Using immunoSEQ multiplex PCR, the repertoire was profiled, and TCRdb retains in-frame clones only, with some absent. The profile shows some 250,000 clones, roughly 90% of them singletons. The sequenced sample was PBMCs. The receptors shown here come from a woman in her late teens or twenties in good health and CMV-seronegative.

The chain recombines TRBV5-4 with TRBJ1-6, with 7 bases lining up with TRBD1. The V gene's germline CDR1 is SGHNT and CDR2 YYREEE (reference sequence). V gave up 4 bases and J gave up 6 bases; unmatched junction bases: 7. The CDR3 spans 15 residues. CDR3: CASSRRDRTNSPLHF. CDR3 bases: TGTGCCAGCAGCCGGAGGGACAGAACTAATTCACCCCTCCACTTT.

J is TRBJ2-7 and V is TRBV5-6; D is perhaps TRBD2 (7 bases). Germline V CDR1 and CDR2: SGHDT, YYEEEE. V was shortened by 4 bases and J by 0 bases, with 17 bases between the two germline ends. This CDR3 spans 16 amino acids. The CDR3 protein is CASSRGGPSSSYEQYF. The CDR3 DNA reads as TGTGCCAGCAGCAGGGGGGGCCCTAGCAGCTCCTACGAGCAGTACTTC. The complete variable domain, with remaining parts taken from reference TRBV5-6 and TRBJ2-7, reads DAGVTQSPTHLIKTRGQQVTLRCSPKSGHDTVSWYQQALGQGPQFIFQYYEEEERQRGNFPDRFSGHQFPNYSSELNVNALLLGDSALYLCASSRGGPSSSYEQYFGPGTRLTVT.

The chain couples TRBV7-6 to TRBJ1-1, with TRBD1 matching 8 bases. This CDR3 is built from 17 residues. The junction had 18 bases not matched to a gene; V was cut back by 5 bases and J by 7 bases. Germline CDR1 and CDR2: SGHVS and FNYEAQ. The CDR3 spells CASSETGGLPLSHEAFF. CDR3 nucleotides: TGTGCCAGCAGCGAAACAGGGGGGCTGCCCCTGAGTCATGAAGCTTTCTTT.

The rearrangement links TRBV29-1 to TRBJ2-3; 7 bases match TRBD2. Per germline, CDR1 SQVTM and CDR2 ANQGSEA. This CDR3 spans 15 amino acids. V was clipped by 4 bases and J by 2 bases; unmatched bases: 9. CDR3 DNA sequence: TGCAGCGTTGGAGGGGAGCGGGGCAACACAGATACGCAGTATTTT. Its translation: CSVGGERGNTDTQYF.

This rearrangement joins TRBV4-3 to TRBJ2-1; 11 nucleotides line up with TRBD2. The ends lost 0 bases at V and 8 bases at J; junction bases unmatched: 9. CDR1 is LGHNA and CDR2 is YSLEER in the germline V gene. The CDR3 has 17 residues. The CDR3 protein is CASSQEVAGGLGDEQFF. The CDR3 coding sequence is TGCGCCAGCAGCCAAGAGGTAGCGGGGGGGCTAGGGGATGAGCAGTTCTTC.

Notes on this clone: One end of the junction fails to match germline, which may point to a read error. The rearrangement links TRBV7-7 to TRBJ2-5; 10 positions match TRBD1. CDR3 length: 15 amino acids. From germline, CDR1 is SSHAT and CDR2 FNYEAQ (reference sequence). In nucleotides, the CDR3 is TGTGCTAGCAGCTTCGGACAGGGGGGCCAAGAGACCCAGTACTTC. Translating it yields CASSFGQGGQETQYF.

This chain joins TRBV21-1 and TRBJ1-5; the table calls TRBD1, which could not be checked here. TRBV21-1 is described as a pseudogene. This CDR3 spans 16 amino acids. The CDR3 region is CASSSRTGALVRPQHF. The CDR3 DNA sequence: TGTGCCAGCAGCTCCCGGACAGGGGCCCTGGTTCGGCCCCAGCATTTT.

The chain combines TRBV28 with TRBJ2-5, with D unclear. This CDR3 comprises 12 residues. Germline V gene lookup returns CDR1 MDHEN and CDR2 SYDVKM. V lost 7 bases to trimming and J lost 7 bases, with 13 bases between them. For the CDR3, the DNA is TGTGCCAGCAACGGTAATTCATGGACCCAGTACTTC. It specifies CASNGNSWTQYF.

The gene calls are TRBV4-2 and TRBJ2-3; TRBD2 is a possible D gene (6 bases). Germline values: CDR1 LGHNA, CDR2 YNFKEQ. The CDR3 is made up of 14 amino acids. The V and J ends lost 5 bases and 2 bases respectively, with 11 bases between them. The CDR3 sequence: CASSGGTHTDTQYF. As DNA, the CDR3 is TGTGCCAGCAGCGGGGGGACTCACACAGATACGCAGTATTTT.

The chain joins TRBV14 to TRBJ1-4; D possibly corresponds to TRBD1 (5 bases). Germline V CDR1 and CDR2: SGHDN, FVKESK. The V gene lost 0 bases and the J gene lost 8 bases, with 13 bases spanning the gap. The CDR3 has 15 amino acids. The CDR3 nucleotides read TGTGCCAGCAGCCAAGATCGGGACTTGCCGGAAAAACTGTTTTTT. This gives the protein CASSQDRDLPEKLFF.

The chain is built from TRBV4-1 and TRBJ2-2; D remains unclear. The CDR3 spans 11 residues. Germline CDR1 MGHRA, CDR2 YSYEKL. The V end was cut by 3 bases, the J end by 8 bases, with 4 bases between. The CDR3 spells CASSHGGELFF. In nucleotides, the CDR3 is TGCGCCAGCAGCCACGGTGGGGAGCTGTTTTTT.

The chain uses TRBV19 and TRBJ1-6; 8 positions agree with TRBD1. This CDR3 has 14 amino acids. V was pared by 11 bases and J by 8 bases, with 11 bases of the junction left unmatched. Germline V gene data show CDR1 as LNHDA and CDR2 as SQIVND (reference sequence). The CDR3 here is CAGPRDRSHSPLHF. In nucleotides, the CDR3 is TGTGCCGGCCCCCGGGACAGGAGCCATTCACCCCTCCACTTT. Full variable domain (remainder filled in from reference TRBV19 and TRBJ1-6): DGGITQSPKYLFRKEGQNVTLSCEQNLNHDAMYWYRQDPGQGLRLIYYSQIVNDFQKGDIAEGYSVSREKKESFPLTVTSAQKNPTAFYLCAGPRDRSHSPLHFGNGTRLTVT.

This chain's CDR3 is CASSPVWAGGDEKLFF. CDR3 nucleotides: TGTGCCAGCAGTCCCGTGTGGGCAGGAGGGGATGAAAAACTGTTTTTT. The V and J genes are TRBV27 and TRBJ1-4, with D possibly being TRBD1 (5 bases). Trimming left V 5 bases short and J 6 bases short, with 19 bases between. Germline CDR1 is MNHEY and CDR2 is SMNVEV (reference sequence). This CDR3 region has 16 residues. Together with reference TRBV27 and TRBJ1-4, the CDR3 gives the full variable domain: EAQVTQNPRYLITVTGKKLTVTCSQNMNHEYMSWYRQDPGLGLRQIYYSMNVEVTDKGDVPEGYKVSRKEKRNFPLILESPSPNQTSLYFCASSPVWAGGDEKLFFGSGTQLSVL.

The V gene is TRBV7-9, the J gene TRBJ2-5; D might be TRBD1 (5 bases). V shed 3 bases and J shed 2 bases, with 13 bases lying between them. Germline CDR1 is SEHNR and CDR2 is FQNEAQ (reference sequence). The CDR3 has 15 amino acids. The CDR3 DNA is TGTGCCAGCAGCTTCCCAACAGGTGGGCAAGAGACCCAGTACTTC. Amino acid sequence: CASSFPTGGQETQYF.

In this sample, this clone turned up a few times. This sequence joins TRBV7-2 and TRBJ1-6; tentative D call: TRBD1 (5 bases). The germline V gene has CDR1 SGHTA and CDR2 FQGNSA. The V and J ends lost 0 bases and 10 bases respectively, with 7 bases between them. The CDR3 runs to 13 residues. CDR3 nucleotide sequence: TGTGCCAGCAGCTTAGCGGGGGGGTCACCCCTCCACTTT. It specifies CASSLAGGSPLHF.

The chain couples TRBV19 to TRBJ1-4; TRBD1 matches at 8 bases. Germline V CDR1 and CDR2: LNHDA, SQIVND (reference sequence). Trimming cost V 7 bases and J 6 bases; bases outside gene matches: 10. The CDR3 spans 15 residues. The CDR3 DNA follows: TGTGCCAGTACCGATCTACAGGGGGGCCATGAAAAACTGTTTTTT. Translation gives CASTDLQGGHEKLFF.

The gene calls are TRBV6-1 and TRBJ2-7; the D gene is possibly TRBD2 (5 bases). In germline, CDR1 is MNHNS, CDR2 SASEGT. V lost 4 bases, J lost 3 bases, and 16 bases lay in between. This CDR3 has 15 residues. CDR3 bases: TGTGCCAGCAGTGGGCCGGGATGGCTGCGCTACGAGCAGTACGTC. As protein: CASSGPGWLRYEQYV.

The V and J genes are TRBV5-1 and TRBJ2-1, with 10 bases lining up with TRBD2. The ends lost 5 bases at V and 5 bases at J; junction bases unmatched: 4. Germline V CDR1 and CDR2: SGHRS, YFSETQ. CDR3 length: 14 residues. The CDR3 spells CASSDTSGDNEQFF. The CDR3 region has the DNA TGCGCCAGCAGTGATACTAGCGGGGACAATGAGCAGTTCTTC.

The chain is built from TRBV9 and TRBJ1-1; D is perhaps TRBD1 (6 bases). Trimming removed 0 bases from V and 3 bases from J, with 9 bases in between. CDR1 SGDLS and CDR2 YYNGEE come from the germline V gene. The CDR3 runs 14 residues. The CDR3 DNA sequence: TGTGCCAGCAGCGTAGAGCCAGGGGACACTGAAGCTTTCTTT. Translation: CASSVEPGDTEAFF.

This sequence joins TRBV11-2 and TRBJ2-3; D unresolved. The CDR3 length is 13 residues. Trimming stripped 1 base from V and 4 bases from J, with 6 bases between. Germline loops: CDR1 SGHAT, CDR2 FQNNGV. CDR3 DNA: TGTGCCAGCAGCTTAGTAGTCCCAGATACGCAGTATTTT. Protein sequence: CASSLVVPDTQYF. Using reference TRBV11-2 and TRBJ2-3 for the parts outside the CDR3, the full variable domain is EAGVAQSPRYKIIEKRQSVAFWCNPISGHATLYWYQQILGQGPKLLIQFQNNGVVDDSQLPKDRFSAERLKGVDSTLKIQPAKLEDSAVYLCASSLVVPDTQYFGPGTRLTVL.

The DNA of the CDR3 is TGTGCCAGCAGTCCCCTTACGAACACCGGGGAGCTGTTTTTT. It yields the protein CASSPLTNTGELFF. The genes are TRBV27 and TRBJ2-2, with D hard to call. V dropped 5 bases and J dropped 0 bases, with 7 bases sitting between them. The CDR3 has 14 amino acids. Per germline, CDR1 MNHEY and CDR2 SMNVEV (reference sequence).

The chain has TRBV15 and TRBJ1-1; D is unclear. CDR1 and CDR2 (germline): LNHNV, YYDKDF (reference sequence). This CDR3 comprises 14 residues. V lost 1 base and J lost 6, with 12 bases in between. The CDR3 region is CATSRGGRNSEAFF. In nucleotides, the CDR3 is TGTGCCACCAGCAGAGGAGGGCGAAACTCTGAAGCTTTCTTT.

This chain uses TRBV5-1 with TRBJ1-3; 7 bases agree with TRBD1. The CDR3 sequence is 18 residues long. Germline-derived CDR1 and CDR2 are SGHRS and YFSETQ. The V gene end was trimmed by 2 bases and the J gene end by 4 bases; junction bases not matched to a gene: 15. The CDR3 loop reads CASSFSPVGQAAGNTIYF. For the CDR3, the DNA is TGCGCCAGCAGCTTTTCCCCCGTCGGACAGGCGGCCGGAAACACCATATATTTT. The full variable domain, completed using reference TRBV5-1 and TRBJ1-3, is KAGVTQTPRYLIKTRGQQVTLSCSPISGHRSVSWYQQTPGQGLQFLFEYFSETQRNKGNFPGRFSGRQFSNSRSEMNVSTLELGDSALYLCASSFSPVGQAAGNTIYFGEGSWLTVV.

The chain recombines TRBV27 with TRBJ2-7, with 7 bases identical to TRBD1. The CDR3 runs to 18 residues. Germline V CDR1 and CDR2: MNHEY, SMNVEV (reference sequence). V dropped 0 bases and J dropped 4; count of bases not matched to a gene: 15. The CDR3 here is CASSLSGQSMPPPYEQYF. As DNA, the CDR3 is TGTGCCAGCAGTTTATCGGGACAGTCAATGCCCCCTCCTTACGAGCAGTACTTC.

The rearrangement links TRBV2 to TRBJ1-2; 7 nucleotides agree with TRBD1. The CDR3 extends over 15 amino acids. Germline loops: CDR1 SNHLY, CDR2 FYNNEI. V lost 4 bases to trimming and J lost 8 bases; unmatched junction nucleotides: 13. CDR3 sequence (DNA): TGTGCCAGCAGTGCCGGGACAGCGAGTATGGAGGGCTACACCTTC. Residues: CASSAGTASMEGYTF.

This clone has only a few counts. The V and J genes are TRBV7-9 and TRBJ1-1; D call uncertain. Trimming shortened V by 3 bases and J by 1 base, and 6 bases separated the two germline ends. CDR3 length: 13 residues. Germline CDR1 reads SEHNR; CDR2 reads FQNEAQ (reference sequence). The CDR3 sequence is CASSFAGNTEAFF. The DNA of the CDR3 is TGTGCCAGCAGCTTCGCGGGGAACACTGAAGCTTTCTTT.